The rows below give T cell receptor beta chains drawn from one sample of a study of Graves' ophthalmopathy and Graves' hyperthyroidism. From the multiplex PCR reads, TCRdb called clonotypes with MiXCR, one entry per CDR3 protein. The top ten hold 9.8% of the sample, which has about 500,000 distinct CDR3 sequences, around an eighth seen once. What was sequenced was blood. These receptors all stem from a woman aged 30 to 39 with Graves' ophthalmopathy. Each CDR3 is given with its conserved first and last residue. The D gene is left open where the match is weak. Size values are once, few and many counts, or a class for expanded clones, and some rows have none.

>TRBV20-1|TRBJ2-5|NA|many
CSAWVWRETKETQYF
TGCAGTGCCTGGGTATGGAGGGAAACTAAAGAGACCCAGTACTTC
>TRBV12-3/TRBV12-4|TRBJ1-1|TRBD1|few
CASSKWTGDPEAFF
TGTGCCAGCAGTAAATGGACAGGGGACCCTGAAGCTTTCTTT
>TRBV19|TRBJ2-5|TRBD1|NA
CATKPGTVQETQYF
TGTGCCACCAAACCCGGGACAGTACAAGAGACCCAGTACTTC
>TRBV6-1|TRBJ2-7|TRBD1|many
CASTTDDRGLSYEQYF
TGTGCCAGCACCACCGATGACAGGGGGCTTAGCTACGAGCAGTACTTC
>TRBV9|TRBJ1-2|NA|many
CASSVLHDGYTF
TGTGCCAGCAGCGTACTGCACGATGGCTACACCTTC
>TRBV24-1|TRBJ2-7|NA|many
CATSDLPAAPTIYEQYF
TGTGCCACCAGTGATTTGCCGGCAGCCCCTACTATTTACGAGCAGTACTTC
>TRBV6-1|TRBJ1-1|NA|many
CASRGSGQNTEAFF
TGTGCCAGCAGGGGCTCCGGACAGAACACTGAAGCTTTCTTT
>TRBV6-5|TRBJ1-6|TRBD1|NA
CASSYGPGTANSPLHF
TGTGCCAGCAGTTATGGGCCCGGGACAGCAAATTCACCCCTCCACTTT
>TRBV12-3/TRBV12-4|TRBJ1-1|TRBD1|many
CASSGGTGKTEAFF
TGTGCCAGCAGTGGCGGGACAGGGAAAACTGAAGCTTTCTTT
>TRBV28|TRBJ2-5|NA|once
CASRAGQYQETQYF
TGTGCCAGCAGGGCGGGACAGTACCAAGAGACCCAGTACTTC
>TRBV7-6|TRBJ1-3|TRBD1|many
CASSPWTGNSGNTIYF
TGTGCCAGCAGCCCCTGGACAGGGAACTCTGGAAACACCATATATTTT
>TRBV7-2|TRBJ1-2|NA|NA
CASSLTTENYYGYTF
TGTGCCAGCAGCTTAACGACGGAAAATTACTATGGCTACACCTTC
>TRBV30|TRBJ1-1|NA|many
CAWNPDGNTEAFF
TGTGCCTGGAACCCTGATGGGAACACTGAAGCTTTCTTT
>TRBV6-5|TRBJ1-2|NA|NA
CASSYSTTGRDYGYTF
TGTGCCAGCAGTTACTCGACGACGGGCAGGGACTATGGCTACACCTTC
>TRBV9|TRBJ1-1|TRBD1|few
CASSGQGCDTEAFF
TGTGCCAGCAGCGGACAGGGCTGCGACACTGAAGCTTTCTTT
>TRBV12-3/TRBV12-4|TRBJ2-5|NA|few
CASSLVAAVQETQYF
TGTGCCAGCAGTTTGGTGGCGGCGGTCCAAGAGACCCAGTACTTC
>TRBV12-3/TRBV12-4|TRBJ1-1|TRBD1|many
CASSRQGGPEEAFF
TGTGCCAGCAGTCGACAGGGAGGGCCAGAGGAAGCTTTCTTT
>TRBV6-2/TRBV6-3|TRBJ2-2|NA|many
CASRVDRYTGELFF
TGTGCCAGCAGGGTCGACAGGTACACCGGGGAGCTGTTTTTT
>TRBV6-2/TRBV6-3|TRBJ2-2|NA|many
CASSYSQGPGELFF
TGTGCCAGCAGTTACTCACAGGGCCCAGGGGAGCTGTTTTTT
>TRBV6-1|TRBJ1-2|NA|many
CASSEGQEWGYGYTF
TGTGCCAGCAGTGAAGGACAAGAATGGGGCTATGGCTACACCTTC
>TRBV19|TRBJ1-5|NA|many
CASSMGKLGEWSNQPQHF
TGTGCCAGTAGTATGGGAAAGCTTGGGGAATGGAGCAATCAGCCCCAGCATTTT
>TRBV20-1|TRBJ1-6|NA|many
CSARDSLSSYNSPLHF
TGCAGTGCTAGGGACTCTTTGAGCTCCTATAATTCACCCCTCCACTTT
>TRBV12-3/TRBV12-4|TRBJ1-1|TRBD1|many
CASRPIQGRMNTEAFF
TGTGCCAGCAGACCTATACAGGGGAGAATGAACACTGAAGCTTTCTTT
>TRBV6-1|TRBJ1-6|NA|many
CASSDKGRAYNSPLHF
TGTGCCAGCAGTGATAAGGGACGGGCCTATAATTCACCCCTCCACTTT
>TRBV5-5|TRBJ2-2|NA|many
CASSLNQGNGELFF
TGTGCCAGCAGCCTCAACCAGGGGAACGGGGAGCTGTTTTTT
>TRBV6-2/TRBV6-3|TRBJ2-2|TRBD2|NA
CASSVGLAGVAGELFF
TGTGCCAGCAGTGTCGGACTAGCGGGAGTGGCCGGGGAGCTGTTTTTT
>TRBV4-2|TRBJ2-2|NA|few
CASSQDKGQSGELFF
TGTGCCAGCAGCCAAGATAAGGGCCAGTCCGGGGAGCTGTTTTTT
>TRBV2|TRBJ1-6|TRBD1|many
CASTQQGGSPLHF
TGTGCCAGCACGCAACAGGGGGGTTCACCCCTCCACTTT
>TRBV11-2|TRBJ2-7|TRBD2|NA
CASSWKTSGSGYEQYF
TGTGCCAGCAGCTGGAAGACTAGCGGGAGTGGGTACGAGCAGTACTTC
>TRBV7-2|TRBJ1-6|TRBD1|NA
CASSPGGTGGTNSPLHF
TGTGCCAGCAGCCCGGGCGGGACAGGGGGAACGAATTCACCCCTCCACTTT
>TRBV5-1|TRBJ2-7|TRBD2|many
CASSLARAGGFYEQYF
TGCGCCAGCAGCTTGGCCAGAGCGGGAGGATTCTACGAGCAGTACTTC
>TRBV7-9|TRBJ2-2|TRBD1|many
CASSSAGTGNSGELFF
TGTGCCAGCAGCTCTGCCGGGACAGGGAACTCCGGGGAGCTGTTTTTT
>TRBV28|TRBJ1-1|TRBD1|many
CASSLSGSRGQGDTEAFF
TGTGCCAGCAGTTTATCGGGCAGTCGTGGACAGGGAGACACTGAAGCTTTCTTT
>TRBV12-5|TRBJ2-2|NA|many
CASGRGTPNTGELFF
TGTGCTAGTGGACGCGGGACACCGAACACCGGGGAGCTGTTTTTT
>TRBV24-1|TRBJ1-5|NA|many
CATSINSKNQPQHF
TGTGCCACCAGTATCAACAGTAAGAATCAGCCCCAGCATTTT
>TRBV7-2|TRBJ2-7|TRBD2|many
CASSKQRGIDEQYF
TGTGCCAGCTCAAAACAGCGGGGAATCGACGAGCAGTACTTC
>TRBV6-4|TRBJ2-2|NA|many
CASSDSEAGELFF
TGTGCCAGCAGTGACTCTGAGGCCGGGGAGCTGTTTTTT
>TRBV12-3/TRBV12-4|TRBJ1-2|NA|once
CASTTIQGGQGYTF
TGTGCCAGCACCACTATTCAGGGAGGGCAAGGCTACACCTTC
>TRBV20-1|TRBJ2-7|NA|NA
CSAVDPGHSYEQYF
TGCAGTGCTGTGGATCCGGGACACTCCTACGAGCAGTACTTC
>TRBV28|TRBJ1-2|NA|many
CASSLRYDGYTF
TGTGCCAGCAGTTTGAGATATGACGGCTACACCTTC
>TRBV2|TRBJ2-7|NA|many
CASSEGGRFIYEQYF
TGTGCCAGCAGTGAAGGGGGGCGGTTCATCTACGAGCAGTACTTC
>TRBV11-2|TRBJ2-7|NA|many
CASSPVFPANYEQYF
TGTGCCAGCAGCCCTGTGTTTCCAGCCAACTACGAGCAGTACTTC
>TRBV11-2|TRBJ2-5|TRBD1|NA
CASSLDHRGLKETQYF
TGTGCCAGCAGCTTAGATCACAGGGGGCTAAAGGAGACCCAGTACTTC
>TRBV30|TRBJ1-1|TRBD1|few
CAWDRGGNTEAFF
TGTGCCTGGGACAGGGGAGGGAACACTGAAGCTTTCTTT
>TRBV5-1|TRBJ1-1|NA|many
CASSPRLGANTEAFF
TGCGCCAGCAGCCCTCGGTTGGGGGCGAACACTGAAGCTTTCTTT
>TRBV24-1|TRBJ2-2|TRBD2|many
CATSDPLGLAGISGELFF
TGTGCCACCAGTGATCCATTGGGACTAGCGGGAATTTCCGGGGAGCTGTTTTTT